This TCR beta chain was observed in a study of OX40 agonist ivuxolimab in advanced cancers. Study background: Patients were given ivuxolimab, an antibody that agonizes OX40 (CD134). Participants could have had prior anti-PD-1, anti-PD-L1 or anti-CTLA-4 therapy, and around 40% had some. General study results and limits: Relative to CD4+, CD8+ T cells held more expanded clones on average.

Method: immunoSEQ multiplex PCR; TCRdb's copy keeps in-frame clones and lacks some. The repertoire has fewer than 70,000 clones, 80% to 95% of them found once; the top ten carry approximately 0.44%. Collection of blood occurred at baseline, at cycle 4 day 1, and at cycle 7 day 1. About this clone itself: Its antigen remains unidentified. One end of the junction is discordant with germline, which a read error may explain.

The CDR3 runs 14 residues. The germline V gene encodes CDR1 SEHNR and CDR2 FQNEAQ (reference sequence). The origin of this receptor is an adult with an advanced solid tumor such as melanoma, head and neck, liver or kidney cancer. Sequencing was performed on CD4+ or CD8+ T cells sorted from blood, taken in a trial of the OX40 agonist ivuxolimab. The V and J genes are TRBV7-9 and TRBJ1-4; maybe TRBD1 (5 bases). In DNA, the CDR3 is TGTGCCAGCAGCTTAGGGACAACCAATGAAAAACTGTTTTTT. Protein: CASSLGTTNEKLFF.